The sequence of this TCR beta chain was determined in a study of control samples from healthy donors and cancer patients. Sequencing was performed with immunoSEQ multiplex PCR; in TCRdb, only in-frame clones are kept and a portion is missing. The data show 130,000 to 150,000 clones, under 95% seen once. The TCR sequence derives from a man between 18 and 35 years old in good health. Sequencing was carried out using blood.

The CDR3 spells CASKGGRTAGANVLTF. The CDR3, as DNA: TGTGCCAGTAAGGGAGGCAGGACAGCTGGGGCCAACGTCCTGACTTTC. This chain connects TRBV19 to TRBJ2-6, with D perhaps given as TRBD1 or TRBD2 (6 bases each). Germline CDR1 LNHDA, CDR2 SQIVND (reference sequence). CDR3 length equals 16 residues. Between the trimmed V and J ends, which lost 7 bases and 2 bases, there was a span of 15 bases.